This T cell receptor beta chain is from a study of beta chain features in type 1 diabetes. Looking at the study overall: Cells sorted and examined across all samples totaled approximately 100,000,000. Study outcomes and limitations: VDJ junctions in type 1 diabetes patients carried more deletions and fewer insertions. These data did not resolve whether HLA type affects TCRB rearrangement.

This clone has a handful of counts. Its antigen is unidentified. This specimen includes other DNA sequences encoding the same CDR3. Investigators reverse transcribed all isolated RNA, so they sequenced expressed TCRB transcripts. The protocol was immunoSEQ multiplex PCR, while the TCRdb copy is restricted to in-frame clones and leaves out a portion. The sample gives about 270,000 clones, approximately 14% of which show up once; more than 0.02% is in the top ten. By way of CD45RO/CCR7/CD25/CD127/CD95/CD27, the CD4+ regulatory, stem cell-like memory, central memory and naive cells were sorted. Trimming took 3 bases from V and 6 from J; bases not matched to a gene: 3. This CDR3 comprises 13 residues. Germline V gene lookup returns CDR1 MNHEY and CDR2 SVGAGI.

Sequences were obtained from naive CD4+ T cells from blood. The receptor comes from a woman aged 35 to 49 in good health. This chain uses TRBV6-5 with TRBJ2-7; 9 bases map to TRBD1. DNA of the CDR3: TGTGCCAGCAGTTATCAGGACAGGGGCGAGCAGTACTTC. It is translated as CASSYQDRGEQYF.